This T cell receptor (beta chain) was identified in a study of blood T cell repertoires in COVID-19. Across the whole study: There were acute and convalescent COVID-19 samples, and they came from the United States, Italy and Spain. Sample material is recorded as cDNA or gDNA derived from T cells, B-cell-depleted T cells, or PBMCs.

Trimming cost V 6 bases and J 8 bases; bases outside gene matches: 10. The CDR3 runs to 16 residues. Per germline, CDR1 SEHNR and CDR2 FQNEAQ (reference sequence). In the authors' workflow: Scientists estimated how many nucleated cells there were by amplifying reference gene primers. Clones were read by immunoSEQ multiplex PCR, and TCRdb kept only the in-frame ones, dropping some. Clone size and V and J calls were adopted from that table, with D and trimming inferred from the DNA. The sample consists of tens of thousands of clones, almost 85% of them appearing once. The origin of this receptor is a man over 45 with acute or convalescent COVID-19. Sequenced: peripheral blood. The chain has TRBV7-9 and TRBJ1-6, with 10 nucleotides matching TRBD1. This chain's CDR3 is CASRNRDRGIDSPLHF. The CDR3 DNA sequence: TGTGCCAGCAGGAACCGGGACAGGGGCATTGATTCACCCCTCCACTTT.